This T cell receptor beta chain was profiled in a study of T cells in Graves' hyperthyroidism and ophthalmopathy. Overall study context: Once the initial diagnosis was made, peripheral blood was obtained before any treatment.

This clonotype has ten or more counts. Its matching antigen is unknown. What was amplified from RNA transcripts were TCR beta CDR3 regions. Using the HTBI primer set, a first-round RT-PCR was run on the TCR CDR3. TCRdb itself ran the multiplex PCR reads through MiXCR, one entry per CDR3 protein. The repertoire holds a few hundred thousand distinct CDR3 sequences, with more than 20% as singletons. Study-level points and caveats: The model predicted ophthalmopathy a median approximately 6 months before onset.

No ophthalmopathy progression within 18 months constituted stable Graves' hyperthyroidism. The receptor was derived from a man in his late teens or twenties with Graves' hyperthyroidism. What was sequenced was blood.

CDR3 residues: CASSYGQPGLNQPQHF. CDR3 bases: TGTGCCAGCAGTTACGGGCAGCCGGGCCTCAATCAGCCCCAGCATTTT. The chain recombines TRBV6-5 with TRBJ1-5; D unresolved. The CDR3 spans 16 residues. CDR1 and CDR2 from the germline V gene are MNHEY and SVGAGI. Trimming removed 2 bases from V and 3 bases from J, with 14 bases in between.